Listed below are T cell receptor beta chains from one sample, sequenced in a study of human T cells and chemical hapten exposure. Via MiXCR, TCRdb re-called the RACE reads, giving one row per CDR3 protein. The table includes 80,000 to 100,000 distinct CDR3 sequences, approximately 11% detected once. Here the sequenced sample was whole blood, taken in connection with sensitization to the hapten diphenylcyclopropenone (DPC). The receptor source for this set is a woman in her 30s with alopecia areata. Some clones in this sample may be carry-over from other donors' samples. Both conserved end residues are part of each CDR3. Each record gives: clone size, V gene, D gene, J gene, CDR3 DNA, CDR3 protein. The D gene is left open where the match is weak. Some rows mark clone size as missing; the rest say once, few, many or name a class of expanded clone.

many	TRBV20-1	NA	TRBJ1-5	TGCAGTGCTAGGGATAGCAATCAGCCCCAGCATTTT	CSARDSNQPQHF
NA	TRBV24-1	NA	TRBJ2-3	TGTGCCACCAGTGACTCTCGGAAGCCTAGCACAGATACGCAGTATTTT	CATSDSRKPSTDTQYF
few	TRBV6-1	TRBD2	TRBJ2-1	TGTGCCAGCACCGAACCGGGACTAGCGCACAATGAGCAGTTCTTC	CASTEPGLAHNEQFF
many	TRBV20-1	TRBD2	TRBJ2-3	TGCAGTGCCCAACCACAACTAGCGGGCCTCCTAGATACGCAGTATTTT	CSAQPQLAGLLDTQYF
few	TRBV27	TRBD2	TRBJ2-1	TGTGCCAGCAGTCTAAAGGCGGGAGGGGAGCAGTTCTTC	CASSLKAGGEQFF
NA	TRBV10-3	NA	TRBJ1-6	TGTGCCATCAGTGACCGAATAAATTCACCCCTCCACTTT	CAISDRINSPLHF
many	TRBV2	NA	TRBJ2-7	TGTGCCAGCAGTGCGGCTCAAGTCTACGAGCAGTACTTC	CASSAAQVYEQYF
many	TRBV6-2/TRBV6-3	TRBD2	TRBJ2-2	TGTGCCAGCAGTTGGACTAGCGGGAGTATGTCCGGGGAGCTGTTTTTT	CASSWTSGSMSGELFF
few	TRBV5-5	NA	TRBJ2-1	TGTGCCAGCAGCCCCCAGGGATACAATGAGCAGTTCTTC	CASSPQGYNEQFF
NA	TRBV20-1	NA	TRBJ1-4	TGCAGTGCTAGAGATCCCTGGGAGCTAACTAATGAAAAACTGTTTTTT	CSARDPWELTNEKLFF
many	TRBV7-3	NA	TRBJ2-7	TGTGCCAGCAGCTCCTCGGGAGCCTACGAGCAGTACTTC	CASSSSGAYEQYF
NA	TRBV7-9	NA	TRBJ1-3	TGTGCCAGCAGCTTATCGGGCTCTGGAAACACCATATATTTT	CASSLSGSGNTIYF
many	TRBV28	NA	TRBJ1-1	TGTGCCAGCAGTCTATCGTACACTGAAGCTTTCTTT	CASSLSYTEAFF
few	TRBV29-1	NA	TRBJ2-5	TGCAGCGTTGAATCAACGAGGACAGTCGAGACCCAGTACTTC	CSVESTRTVETQYF
many	TRBV11-2	TRBD2	TRBJ2-1	TGTGCCAGCAGCACCACCCCGACTAGCGCATACAATGAGCAGTTCTTC	CASSTTPTSAYNEQFF
many	TRBV28	NA	TRBJ2-7	TGTGCCAGCAGTTTATTCGAGGGCCCCTACGAGCAGTACTTC	CASSLFEGPYEQYF
few	TRBV10-3	NA	TRBJ2-1	TGTGCCATCAGTTCACAGTCCGATGAGCAGTTCTTC	CAISSQSDEQFF
many	TRBV12-5	TRBD1	TRBJ2-1	TGTGCTAGTGGTTTGTACCGGACAGGGGTGAGACCCCCTACGGTCGATGAGCAGTTCTTC	CASGLYRTGVRPPTVDEQFF